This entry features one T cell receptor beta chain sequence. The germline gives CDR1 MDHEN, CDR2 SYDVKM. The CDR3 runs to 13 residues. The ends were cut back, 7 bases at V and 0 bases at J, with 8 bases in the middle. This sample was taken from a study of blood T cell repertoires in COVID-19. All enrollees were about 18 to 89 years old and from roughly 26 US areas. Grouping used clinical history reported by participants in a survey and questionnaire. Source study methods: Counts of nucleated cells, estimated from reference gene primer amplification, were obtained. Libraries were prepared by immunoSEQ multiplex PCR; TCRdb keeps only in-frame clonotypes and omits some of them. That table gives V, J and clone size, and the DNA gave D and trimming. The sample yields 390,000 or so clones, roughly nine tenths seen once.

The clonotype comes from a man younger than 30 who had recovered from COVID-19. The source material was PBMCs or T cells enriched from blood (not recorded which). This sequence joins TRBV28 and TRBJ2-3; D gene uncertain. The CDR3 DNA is TGTGCCAGCATCACGACTAGCACAGATACGCAGTATTTT. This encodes CASITTSTDTQYF.